These 9 T cell receptor beta chains share one sample of origin, sequenced in a study of vaccination effects on CD4 cells after COVID-19 (dated by TCRdb to between 2022 and 2023). After approximately eleven days of culture, CD4+ T cells were isolated with the EasySep CD4+ T cell isolation kit. Each participant received two doses of an mRNA SARS-CoV-2 vaccine, either BNT162b2 or mRNA-1273. The antigens of these receptors remain unknown. Receptor libraries were prepared by the immunoSEQ multiplex PCR assay. The table comes from immuneACCESS by way of TCRdb, which keeps in-frame sequences with V and J called. Part of the clones is missing from these tables; in studies checked, under half for an unresolved V gene and the rest for unknown reasons. The sample table records 66,000 or so clones; just under 75% of these occur just once. The top ten clones comprise around 2.2% of the sample. The source material was CD4+ T cells from PBMCs cultured without peptide, sampled after COVID-19 vaccination. These receptor sequences come from a human donor who received a COVID-19 vaccine.

The CDR3 DNA reads as TGCGCCAGCAGCTTGGATCCGGGAGAAAAACTGTTTTTT. Its protein product is CASSLDPGEKLFF. This sequence joins TRBV5-1 and TRBJ1-4; D is unresolved. Germline CDR1 SGHRS, CDR2 YFSETQ. V was clipped by 0 bases and J by 8 bases, with 8 bases between them. The CDR3 contains 13 residues.

J is TRBJ2-1 and V is TRBV6-2 or TRBV6-3; D gene unclear. Germline V CDR1 and CDR2: MNHEY, SVGEGT. The CDR3 extends over 16 amino acids. The V end lost 4 bases, the J end lost 2 bases, and 15 bases lay between the germline ends. The CDR3 DNA reads as TGTGCCAGCAGTTCCCCCCGGGCCCTTCCCTACAATGAGCAGTTCTTC. The encoded protein is CASSSPRALPYNEQFF.

V gene TRBV6-6 combines with J gene TRBJ2-3; possible D gene TRBD2, 5 bases. The CDR3 totals 15 residues. V lost 6 bases and J 1 base, leaving 14 bases between the germline ends. The germline V gene encodes CDR1 MNHNY and CDR2 SVGAGI (reference sequence). The CDR3 region has the DNA TGTGCCAGCAGGAGAGCTTATAGCGGCACAGATACGCAGTATTTT. Its protein is CASRRAYSGTDTQYF.

The chain joins TRBV18 to TRBJ1-4; weak D call: TRBD1 (5 bases). This CDR3 is 12 amino acids long. Deletions cut 3 bases from V and 12 bases from J, with 11 bases between. Germline CDR1 reads KGHSH; CDR2 reads LQKENI. CDR3 loop: CASSPLMGELFF. As DNA, the CDR3 is TGTGCCAGCTCACCTCTAATGGGGGAACTGTTTTTT.

The V gene is TRBV19, the J gene TRBJ1-6; TRBD1 matches at 11 bases. V was pared by 3 bases and J by 3 bases, with 4 bases of the junction left unmatched. Germline V gives CDR1 LNHDA, CDR2 SQIVND (reference sequence). CDR3 length: 17 residues. CDR3 sequence reads: CASSMYGTGGYNSPLHF. In nucleotides, the CDR3 is TGTGCCAGTAGTATGTATGGGACAGGGGGCTATAATTCACCCCTCCACTTT.

This clone has a single count. The chain joins TRBV18 to TRBJ1-1; D gene ambiguous. Germline values: CDR1 KGHSH, CDR2 LQKENI. Trimming took 3 bases from V and 1 from J, leaving 6 bases between them. The CDR3 sequence is 13 residues long. Here the CDR3 DNA reads TGTGCCAGCTCACCCGGGCAGAACACTGAAGCTTTCTTT. Translating gives CASSPGQNTEAFF.

This rearrangement joins TRBV14 to TRBJ1-4; 12 bases map to TRBD1. The CDR3 consists of 15 residues. The germline gives CDR1 SGHDN, CDR2 FVKESK. The trim removed 4 bases at V and 11 bases at J, leaving 8 bases unmatched. Written as DNA, the CDR3 is TGTGCCAGCAGCCGCGCGGGACAGGGGGCTGAGAAACTGTTTTTT. This translates into CASSRAGQGAEKLFF.

This CDR3 reads CASSPSGSPLHF. The CDR3, as DNA: TGTGCCAGCAGCCCATCTGGTTCACCCCTCCACTTT. The chain is built from TRBV12-3 or TRBV12-4 and TRBJ1-6; no clear D gene. This CDR3 comprises 12 residues. V was shortened by 6 bases and J by 9 bases, with 9 bases between the two germline ends.

In its sample, this clone was seen a few times. The chain combines TRBV27 with TRBJ1-2; perhaps TRBD1 as D (5 bases). Germline lookup yields CDR1 MNHEY and CDR2 SMNVEV (reference sequence). The length of the CDR3 is 11 residues. Trimming left V 5 bases short and J 8 bases short, with 9 bases between. The CDR3 region is CASSRWGGYTF. CDR3 in DNA: TGTGCCAGCAGTAGGTGGGGCGGCTACACCTTC.